The T cell receptor beta chain described here comes from a study of T cell responses to AZD1222 COVID-19 vaccine. Study-wide background: Combined were second doses at about 4 or about 12 weeks. Findings and limits, study-wide: Females made up more of the donors, who were largely white British, and clonal diversity may have come out too low. Just six AZD1222 recipients were seropositive at baseline. Rises in breadth and depth of Spike-specific TCRs came after two AZD1222 doses.

Trimming removed 3 bases at V and 1 base at J, with 15 bases between. Germline CDR1 is SGHDN and CDR2 is FVKESK. The CDR3 is 16 residues long. TCRdb keeps only in-frame clones here, not all; method: immunoSEQ multiplex PCR. The repertoire holds some 180,000 clones, roughly 92% seen once, with 1.6% in the top ten. In regard to this clone: Its antigen is as yet unknown.

The sequences come from peripheral blood, collected on day 0 of AZD1222 vaccination. The receptor's source is an adult in good health. The chain joins TRBV14 to TRBJ2-5; D might be TRBD2 (5 bases). The CDR3 DNA reads TGTGCCAGCAGCCACTTAGGAAGGACTTTCCAAGAGACCCAGTACTTC. This sequence encodes CASSHLGRTFQETQYF.